The 3 T cell receptor beta chains presented below share a single source sample, sequenced in a study of T-cell reconstitution after alpha-beta-depleted transplantation in children. Unique molecular identifiers were used in preparing the TCRbeta library. A single record per CDR3 protein comes from TCRdb applying MiXCR to the PCR reads. The data show about 460,000 distinct CDR3 sequences, with 8% to 11% seen just once and 2% held by the top ten. Material: PBMCs, obtained before TCRalphabeta/CD19-depleted stem cell transplant. The source is a child aged 2 to 15 with inherited bone marrow failure, due to receive a stem cell transplant.

The CDR3: CASSRTSGSLGTGELFF. DNA for the CDR3: TGTGCCAGCTCCAGGACTAGCGGGAGTCTCGGAACCGGGGAGCTGTTTTTT. The genes are TRBV3-1 and TRBJ2-2, with 13 bases fitting TRBD2. The CDR3 is 17 residues long. V was pared by 8 bases and J by 5 bases, with 11 bases of the junction left unmatched. Germline-derived CDR1 and CDR2 are LGHDT and YNNKEL (reference sequence). Complete variable domain (other parts from reference TRBV3-1 and TRBJ2-2): DTAVSQTPKYLVTQMGNDKSIKCEQNLGHDTMYWYKQDSKKFLKIMFSYNNKELIINETVPNRFSPKSPDKAHLNLHINSLELGDSAVYFCASSRTSGSLGTGELFFGEGSRLTVL.

This clonotype was found many times. The genes are TRBV20-1 and TRBJ2-1; tentative D call: TRBD2 (5 bases). The CDR3 is 12 amino acids. V was trimmed by 5 bases and J by 10 bases, leaving 15 bases between them. Germline loops: CDR1 DFQATT, CDR2 SNEGSKA (reference sequence). The CDR3 region is CSAGGRNEEQFF. The CDR3 nucleotides are TGCAGTGCTGGTGGGAGAAACGAAGAGCAGTTCTTC.

This clonotype appeared many times. The chain recombines TRBV5-1 with TRBJ2-3; 10 bases agree with TRBD1. Germline lookup yields CDR1 SGHRS and CDR2 YFSETQ. With V trimmed by 0 bases and J by 1 base, 5 bases remained unmatched. The CDR3 loop spans 17 amino acids. CDR3 residues: CASSLGQGAGGTDTQYF. DNA for the CDR3: TGCGCCAGCAGCTTGGGACAGGGGGCCGGGGGCACAGATACGCAGTATTTT.